This T cell receptor (beta chain) emerged from a study of blood T cell repertoires in COVID-19. The overall study: COVID-19 samples from acute and convalescent phases originated in the United States, Italy and Spain. Nucleic acid was either cDNA or gDNA, and it came from T cells, B-cell-depleted T cells, or PBMCs.

Trimming cost V 2 bases and J 3 bases, with 11 bases left between them. CDR1 is MNHEY and CDR2 is SVGEGT in the germline V gene. CDR3 size: 14 residues. Profiled with immunoSEQ multiplex PCR; TCRdb holds only in-frame clones, not every one. The sample holds around 230,000 clones; 83% are singletons and the top ten take under 3%. This TCR was sampled from a woman between 35 and 50 years old with active or convalescent COVID-19. Sequenced: peripheral blood. The rearrangement uses TRBV6-2 or TRBV6-3 and TRBJ2-7; tentatively, D is TRBD1 (6 bases). Here the CDR3 reads CASSYAGVNYEQYF. The CDR3 bases are TGTGCCAGCAGTTACGCAGGGGTTAACTACGAGCAGTACTTC.